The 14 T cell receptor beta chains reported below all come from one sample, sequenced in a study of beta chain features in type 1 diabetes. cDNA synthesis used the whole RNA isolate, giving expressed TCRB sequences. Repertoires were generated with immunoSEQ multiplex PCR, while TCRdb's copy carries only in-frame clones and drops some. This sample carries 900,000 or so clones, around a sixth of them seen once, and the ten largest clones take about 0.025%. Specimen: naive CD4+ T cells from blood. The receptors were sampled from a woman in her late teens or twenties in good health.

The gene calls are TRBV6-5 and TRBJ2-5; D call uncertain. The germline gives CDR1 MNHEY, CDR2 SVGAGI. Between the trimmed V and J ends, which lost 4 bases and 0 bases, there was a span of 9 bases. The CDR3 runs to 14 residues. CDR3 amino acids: CASSFNGNQETQYF. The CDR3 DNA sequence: TGTGCCAGCAGTTTTAACGGTAACCAAGAGACCCAGTACTTC.

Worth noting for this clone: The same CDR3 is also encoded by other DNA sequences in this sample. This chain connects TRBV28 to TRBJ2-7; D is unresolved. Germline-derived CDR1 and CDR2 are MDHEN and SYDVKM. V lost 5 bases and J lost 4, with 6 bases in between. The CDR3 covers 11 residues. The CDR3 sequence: CASSRTYEQYF. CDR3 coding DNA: TGTGCCAGCAGTCGTACTTACGAGCAGTACTTC. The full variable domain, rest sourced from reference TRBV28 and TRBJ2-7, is DVKVTQSSRYLVKRTGEKVFLECVQDMDHENMFWYRQDPGLGLRLIYFSYDVKMKEKGDIPEGYSVSREKKERFSLILESASTNQTSMYLCASSRTYEQYFGPGTRLTVT.

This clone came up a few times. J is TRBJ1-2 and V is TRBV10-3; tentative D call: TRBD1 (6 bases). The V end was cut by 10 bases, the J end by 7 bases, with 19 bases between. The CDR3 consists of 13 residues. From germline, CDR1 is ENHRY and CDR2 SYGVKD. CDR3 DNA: TGTGCCAGCTCCGTAAATGGACAGTCTGGCTACACCTTC. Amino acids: CASSVNGQSGYTF.

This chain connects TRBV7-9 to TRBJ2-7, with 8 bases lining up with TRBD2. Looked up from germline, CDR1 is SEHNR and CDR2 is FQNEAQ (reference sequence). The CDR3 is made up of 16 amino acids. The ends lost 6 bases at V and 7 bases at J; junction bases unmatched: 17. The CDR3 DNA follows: TGTGCCAGCAGGAAACTAGCGGAGTCCCTCCCCGAGGAGCAGTACTTC. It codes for CASRKLAESLPEEQYF. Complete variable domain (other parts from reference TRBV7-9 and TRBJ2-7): DTGVSQNPRHKITKRGQNVTFRCDPISEHNRLYWYRQTLGQGPEFLTYFQNEAQLEKSRLLSDRFSAERPKGSFSTLEIQRTEQGDSAMYLCASRKLAESLPEEQYFGPGTRLTVT.

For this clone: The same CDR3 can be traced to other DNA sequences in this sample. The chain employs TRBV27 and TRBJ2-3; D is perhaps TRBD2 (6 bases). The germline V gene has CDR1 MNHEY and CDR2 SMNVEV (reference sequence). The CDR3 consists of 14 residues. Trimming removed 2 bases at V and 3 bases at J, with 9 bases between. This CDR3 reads CASSLPGSTDTQYF. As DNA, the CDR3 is TGTGCCAGCAGTTTACCCGGGAGTACAGATACGCAGTATTTT.

The CDR3 nucleotides read TGTGCCTGCACCCCCAATAGCGGGAGACGGAATGAGCAGTTCTTC. Protein sequence: CACTPNSGRRNEQFF. J is TRBJ2-1 and V is TRBV11-2; 9 positions match TRBD2. The CDR3 sequence is 15 residues long. The V segment lost 11 bases and the J segment 7 bases; nucleotides outside the gene matches: 15. Germline V gene sequence: CDR1 SGHAT, CDR2 FQNNGV.

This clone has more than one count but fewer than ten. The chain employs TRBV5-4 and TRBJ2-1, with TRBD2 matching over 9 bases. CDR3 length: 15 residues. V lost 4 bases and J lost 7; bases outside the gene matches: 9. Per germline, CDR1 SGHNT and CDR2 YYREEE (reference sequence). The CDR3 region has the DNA TGTGCCAGCAGCCTACCCGGCGGGAGGGGAAATGAGCAGTTCTTC. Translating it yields CASSLPGGRGNEQFF. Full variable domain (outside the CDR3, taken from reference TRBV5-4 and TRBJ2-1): ETGVTQSPTHLIKTRGQQVTLRCSSQSGHNTVSWYQQALGQGPQFIFQYYREEENGRGNFPPRFSGLQFPNYSSELNVNALELDDSALYLCASSLPGGRGNEQFFGPGTRLTVL.

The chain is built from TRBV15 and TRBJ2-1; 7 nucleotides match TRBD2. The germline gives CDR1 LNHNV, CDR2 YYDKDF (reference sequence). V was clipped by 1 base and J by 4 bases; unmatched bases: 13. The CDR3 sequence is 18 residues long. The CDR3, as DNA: TGTGCCACCAGCAGAGTCGATAGCGGGCAGACGTGGTACAATGAGCAGTTCTTC. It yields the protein CATSRVDSGQTWYNEQFF.

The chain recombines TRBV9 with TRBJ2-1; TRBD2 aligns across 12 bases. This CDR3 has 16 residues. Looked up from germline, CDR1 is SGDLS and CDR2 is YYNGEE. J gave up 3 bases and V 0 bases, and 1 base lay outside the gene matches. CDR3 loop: CASSVGTSGIYNEQFF. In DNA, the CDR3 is TGTGCCAGCAGCGTAGGGACTAGCGGGATCTACAATGAGCAGTTCTTC. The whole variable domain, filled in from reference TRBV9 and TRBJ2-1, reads DSGVTQTPKHLITATGQRVTLRCSPRSGDLSVYWYQQSLDQGLQFLIQYYNGEERAKGNILERFSAQQFPDLHSELNLSSLELGDSALYFCASSVGTSGIYNEQFFGPGTRLTVL.

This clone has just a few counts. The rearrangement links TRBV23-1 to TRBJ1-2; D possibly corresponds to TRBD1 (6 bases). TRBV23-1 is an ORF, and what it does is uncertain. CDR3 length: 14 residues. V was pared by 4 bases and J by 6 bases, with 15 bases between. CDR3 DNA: TGCGCCAGCAGTCTCTCGGAAGGGGGTGATGGCTACACCTTC. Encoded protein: CASSLSEGGDGYTF.

The CDR3 DNA follows: TGTGCCAGCAGCCCGGGACAGGGGGTGTACACCGGGGAGCTGTTTTTT. Protein sequence: CASSPGQGVYTGELFF. The chain couples TRBV7-6 to TRBJ2-2, with 11 nucleotides matching TRBD1. This CDR3 region has 16 residues. Germline-derived CDR1 and CDR2 are SGHVS and FNYEAQ. Germline trimming cut 5 bases from V and 3 bases from J; bases unmatched to any gene: 5.

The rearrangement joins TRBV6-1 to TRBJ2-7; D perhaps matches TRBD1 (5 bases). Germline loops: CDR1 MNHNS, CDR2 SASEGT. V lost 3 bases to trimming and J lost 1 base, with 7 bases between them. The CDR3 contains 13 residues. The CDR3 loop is CASSDQGSYEQYF. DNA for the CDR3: TGTGCCAGCAGTGACCAGGGATCCTACGAGCAGTACTTC.

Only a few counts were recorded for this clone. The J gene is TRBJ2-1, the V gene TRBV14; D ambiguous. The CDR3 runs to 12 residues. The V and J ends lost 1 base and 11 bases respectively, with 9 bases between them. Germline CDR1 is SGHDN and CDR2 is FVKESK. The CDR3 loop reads CASSQVGWKQFF. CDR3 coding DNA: TGTGCCAGCAGCCAAGTCGGTTGGAAGCAGTTCTTC.

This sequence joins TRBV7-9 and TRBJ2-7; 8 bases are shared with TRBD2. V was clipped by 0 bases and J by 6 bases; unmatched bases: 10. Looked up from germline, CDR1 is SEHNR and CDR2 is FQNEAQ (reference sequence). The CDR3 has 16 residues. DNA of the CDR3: TGTGCCAGCAGCTTAGCCCTGGCCAGCGGGAGTGGCGAGCAGTACTTC. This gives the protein CASSLALASGSGEQYF. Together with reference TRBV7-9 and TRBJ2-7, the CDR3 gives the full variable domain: DTGVSQNPRHKITKRGQNVTFRCDPISEHNRLYWYRQTLGQGPEFLTYFQNEAQLEKSRLLSDRFSAERPKGSFSTLEIQRTEQGDSAMYLCASSLALASGSGEQYFGPGTRLTVT.